This TCR beta chain stems from a study of T cell responses to AZD1222 COVID-19 vaccine. Study-level points and caveats: At study baseline, merely more than 5 AZD1222 recipients were seropositive. Repertoire collection took place solely once the T cell response had peaked. Recipients of two AZD1222 doses showed rising Spike-specific TCR breadth and depth.

Concerning this clone itself: The antigen remains unidentified.

From germline, CDR1 is MGHRA and CDR2 YSYEKL. This CDR3 has 15 amino acids. V lost 0 bases and J lost 9, with 12 bases in between. The method was immunoSEQ multiplex PCR; TCRdb's version includes in-frame clones alone and lacks a portion of them. The table shows some 170,000 clones, with 85% to 95% occurring only once. The rearrangement links TRBV4-1 to TRBJ1-6; D remains unclear. Sequences were derived from peripheral blood, sampled on day 0 of AZD1222 vaccination. This sequence was found in an adult in good health. This CDR3 reads CASSQDTGIGSPLHF. The CDR3 DNA follows: TGCGCCAGCAGCCAAGATACGGGGATCGGTTCACCCCTCCACTTT.